This TCR beta chain was observed in a study of blood T cell repertoires in COVID-19. As for the study in general: Researchers got acute and convalescent COVID-19 samples from the United States, Italy and Spain. PBMCs, B-cell-depleted T cells, or T cells provided the cDNA or gDNA that made up the material.

CDR3 length: 16 residues. CDR1 is SGHDT, CDR2 YYEEEE, per germline. The V segment lost 4 bases and the J segment 1 base; nucleotides outside the gene matches: 0. Original data processing: Amplification with reference gene primers provided the estimates of nucleated cell counts. This table comes from immunoSEQ multiplex PCR, and its TCRdb copy is limited to in-frame clones, with some not included. V, J and clone size reflect that table, while D and trimming were determined from the DNA. The data hold 100,000 or so clones, with more than 70% observed a single time. What was sequenced was peripheral blood. V is TRBV5-6 and J is TRBJ2-3, with TRBD2 matching 16 bases. The receptor comes from a man aged 55-75 years with acute or convalescent COVID-19. CDR3 DNA sequence: TGTGCCAGCAGCGGGACTAGCGGGAGGGGCACAGATACGCAGTATTTT. Amino acids: CASSGTSGRGTDTQYF.